This T cell receptor beta chain was identified in a study of blood T cell repertoires in COVID-19. In the study overall: The origin of the acute and convalescent COVID-19 samples was the United States, Italy and Spain.

Participants came from about 23 US areas, aged roughly 18 to 89 years. The CDR3 length is 14 residues. The V gene end was trimmed by 1 base and the J gene end by 10 bases; junction bases not matched to a gene: 8. Germline lookup yields CDR1 SGHTA and CDR2 FQGTGA. In the original analysis: Quantification of nucleated cells was approximated via reference gene primer amplification. The protocol was immunoSEQ multiplex PCR, while the TCRdb copy is restricted to in-frame clones and leaves out a portion. Clone size and V and J calls were adopted from that table, with D and trimming inferred from the DNA. This sample has a few hundred thousand clones, with just under 85% found just once.

The source of this sequence is a middle-aged man who had recovered from COVID-19. The sequencing sample was made of PBMCs or T cells enriched from blood (not recorded which). The rearrangement links TRBV7-3 to TRBJ2-7; 9 bases are a match to TRBD1. The CDR3 loop is CASSLMPGQGVQYF. In DNA form, the CDR3 reads TGTGCCAGCAGCTTAATGCCGGGACAGGGAGTACAGTACTTC.